The sequence of this T cell receptor (beta chain) was determined in a study of CD8+ T cells in alopecia areata. This clone appeared a few times. The germline V gene encodes CDR1 SGHDN and CDR2 FVKESK. The CDR3 extends over 15 amino acids. With V trimmed by 1 base and J by 7 bases, 7 bases remained unmatched. Following extraction, RNA underwent reverse transcription to cDNA, which served as the sequencing template. TCRdb's table, derived via immunoSEQ multiplex PCR, lists solely in-frame clones and lacks some. The sample has about 12,000 clones, around 50% seen once. It was from alopecia areata patients that lesional scalp punch biopsies and peripheral blood were collected.

The sequencing sample was made of skin. This sequence joins TRBV14 and TRBJ2-1, with 7 bases identical to TRBD2. The receptor's source is a human donor with alopecia areata. The CDR3 reads CASSQGTRLFNEQFF. CDR3 DNA: TGTGCCAGCAGCCAAGGGACTAGGCTATTTAATGAGCAGTTCTTC. Variable domain in full (rest from reference TRBV14 and TRBJ2-1): EAGVTQFPSHSVIEKGQTVTLRCDPISGHDNLYWYRRVMGKEIKFLLHFVKESKQDESGMPNNRFLAERTGGTYSTLKVQPAELEDSGVYFCASSQGTRLFNEQFFGPGTRLTVL.